This entry concerns a single TCR beta chain. Its specific antigen is unknown. Base qualities are not provided; no much larger clone lies one nucleotide away. Using the deep immunoSEQ assay, multiplex PCR amplified TCR CDR3 regions from genomic DNA. Genomic DNA extracted from each cell subset was distributed evenly over all wells of several immunoSEQ 96-well plates, and each plate served as one replicate. Each replicate PCR for sorted subsets received about 200 ng genomic DNA, equal to around 32,000 T cell genomes. The purified libraries were quantified using a Qubit 3.0 fluorometer, sized with a Bioanalyzer 2100, and then quantified again using the KAPA Library Quantification kit. Every immunoSEQ 96-well plate was sequenced on a separate single-read 150-cycle Illumina NextSeq 550 flow cell. On the study's bioinformatics: Because the immunoSEQ output held only junctional sequences and lacked quality scores, the filtering could not match the filtering applied to full-length reads. To assign V/J genes and CDR3, sequences were annotated against IMGT germline references using PyIR, a Python wrapper for IgBLAST v1.9. Any read was removed if the V/J assignment was weak (E-value above 1e-6), the CDR3 was missing, or the read contained stop codons, out-of-frame junctions, or ambiguous translated residues. V3J clonotypes were defined as sequences sharing an identical inferred V gene, J gene, and CDR3 amino acid sequence. Percentage overlap between repertoires was computed as shared unique clonotypes divided by the size of the smaller repertoire. Richness of each repertoire was evaluated using RTK rarefaction, the Chao1 estimator, and Recon v2.1 estimates of unobserved clonotypes. For all TCRbeta clonotypes obtained by the gDNA method from a few donors, generation probabilities were computed with OLGA. This immuneACCESS table, as held by TCRdb, lists in-frame sequences with V and J called but not all clones. Of the missing ones, under half trace to an unresolved V gene in checked studies; the others have no known cause. The D gene and trimming were derived from the DNA, and the V and J assignments and clone size from that table. This sample has a few million clones in its table, and 93% of those were observed once. More than 1.5% of the sample is taken by the ten largest.

The record originates from a study of shared clonotypes between healthy human individuals (dated by TCRdb to the early 2020s). Regarding the research as a whole: The cohort comprised a couple of women and a few men aged 18 to 49 years. Per donor, three plates each were used for CD4 naive and CD4 memory, two for CD8 naive, and one for CD8 memory. To estimate repertoire size and how much clonotypes are shared between individuals, the study performed deep sequencing of blood TCR repertoires from 4 to 6 healthy adults. Libraries were prepared and TCR repertoires were sequenced by different laboratories using diverse techniques, in order to increase sequencing depth and limit assay-specific biases. Leukapheresis yielded between about 0.94 and 10 billion PBMCs per donor. The study at large found these results: The small number of donors limited the genetic and exposure-history diversity represented. Pairwise subsampling led to the expectation that sequencing depth would affect the degree of clonotype sharing among donors. Roughly 5% of naive CD4, around 3.5% of naive CD8, approximately 2.2% of memory CD4, and approximately 0.39% of memory CD8 clonotypes were shared across several donors. Sampling was restricted to blood, and TCR repertoires in tissues likely differ from the TCR repertoires found in blood. Higher generation probabilities were observed for clonotypes shared by all four sorted-subset donors than for non-shared clonotypes. Larger estimated clonotype richness was generally found for naive subsets than for memory subsets. Even with the large sequencing depth, rarefaction of the sorted-subset datasets indicated that sequencing was incomplete.

For the CD8 naive samples, CD45RO-negative cells were positively selected for CCR7, yielding a CD45RA+CCR7+ population from which TemRA cells were excluded. The donors were healthy, HIV-negative adults who had no recently reported acute infections or vaccinations. Every donor was a Caucasian adult living in Nashville, Tennessee, USA. After blood collection by leukapheresis, PBMCs were isolated using Ficoll-Histopaque density gradient centrifugation and then cryopreserved in the vapor phase of liquid nitrogen. Analytical flow cytometry was used to check the purity and quantity of every magnetically sorted T cell population. Genomic DNA was isolated from each sorted fraction and quantified by UV absorbance on a Nanodrop 2000c. CDR1 and CDR2 were assigned from the germline V gene as MGHRA and YSYEKL. Measured from the cysteine to the phenylalanine, the CDR3 is 17 residues long. Left in the record is the CDR3 DNA by itself, 51 bases read in frame from the first base. V and J are trimmed by 3 bases and 6 bases, and the gene matches miss 9 bases of the junction.

Rearrangement joined TRBV4-1 to TRBJ2-1, with 12 central nucleotides matching TRBD1. The TCR comes from a man between 18 and 29 years old in good health. Some clones in this sample may be carry-over from other donors' samples. The sequencing input was naive CD8+ T cells from PBMCs. Taken with the paper, the label for cell subset or site translates to: CD45RA+CCR7+. The CDR3 amino acid sequence is: CASSHLPGQGAFNEQFF. The nucleotide sequence reads as follows: TGCGCCAGCAGCCACTTACCGGGACAGGGGGCTTTCAATGAGCAGTTCTTC.